What follows are 12 T cell receptor beta chains derived from one specimen sequenced in a study of regulatory T cells. Overall study results and limits: Hydrophobic residues at CDR3 positions 6 and 7 were enriched in conventional CD4+ T cells of CD3G-deficient patients.

Which antigens these TCRs recognize remains unknown. The PCR used 52 TRBV and 13 TRBJ primers. The data were produced by immunoSEQ multiplex PCR, yet TCRdb's version contains in-frame clones alone and is incomplete. The table shows tens of thousands of clones, with 93% occurring only once. Sequencing was carried out using conventional CD4+ T cells sorted from blood. These receptors were collected from a child aged 2-15 years with CD3G deficiency.

The V and J genes are TRBV27 and TRBJ2-7; 8 positions agree with TRBD1. The CDR3 has 13 residues. Trimming took 6 bases from V and 6 from J; bases not matched to a gene: 7. Germline CDR1 and CDR2: MNHEY and SMNVEV (reference sequence). CDR3 residues: CASRPGQGGEQYF. For the CDR3, the DNA is TGTGCCAGCAGACCCGGACAGGGCGGCGAGCAGTACTTC.

V and J are TRBV28 and TRBJ2-6; 7 nucleotides align to TRBD1. V trimming: 6 bases; J trimming: 4 bases; junction bases outside the gene matches: 6. Germline-derived CDR1 and CDR2 are MDHEN and SYDVKM. CDR3 length: 15 residues. The CDR3 coding sequence is TGTGCCAGCAGCTCAGGGGGTTCCGGGGCCAACGTCCTGACTTTC. Its translation: CASSSGGSGANVLTF.

This clone showed up just a few times. The chain combines TRBV28 with TRBJ2-4, with TRBD2 matching over 7 bases. V dropped 6 bases and J dropped 9; count of bases not matched to a gene: 11. Looked up from germline, CDR1 is MDHEN and CDR2 is SYDVKM. The CDR3 is 14 amino acids. CDR3 in amino acids: CASRRGEGGSIQYF. The CDR3 DNA reads as TGTGCCAGCAGGAGAGGGGAGGGAGGGTCCATTCAGTACTTC.

The chain couples TRBV29-1 to TRBJ2-1; either TRBD1 or TRBD2 may fit D (5 bases each). Germline V CDR1 and CDR2: SQVTM, ANQGSEA. This CDR3 spans 13 amino acids. V dropped 4 bases and J dropped 9 bases, with 16 bases sitting between them. CDR3 DNA sequence: TGCAGCGTTGGAAACAGGAACGGGGTTGAGCAGTTCTTC. Its protein is CSVGNRNGVEQFF.

This clone has a single count. V usage is TRBV6-6 and J usage is TRBJ2-7; 10 nucleotides match TRBD2. The CDR3 sequence is 15 residues long. CDR1 is MNHNY, CDR2 SVGAGI, per germline (reference sequence). Trimming at V came to 5 bases and at J to 2 bases, leaving 6 bases not matched to a gene. This chain's CDR3 is CASSNGAGGTYEQYF. Here the CDR3 DNA reads TGTGCCAGCAGTAACGGAGCGGGAGGGACCTACGAGCAGTACTTC.

This chain uses TRBV27 with TRBJ2-7; a weak D match, TRBD2 (5 bases). V lost 6 bases, J lost 3 bases, and 12 bases lay in between. CDR1 and CDR2 from the germline V gene are MNHEY and SMNVEV (reference sequence). This CDR3 contains 13 residues. CDR3 in amino acids: CASSLSRGYEQYF. The CDR3 coding sequence is TGTGCCAGCAGCCTTAGTCGGGGCTACGAGCAGTACTTC.

The V call is TRBV6-6, the J call TRBJ1-2, with 11 bases fitting TRBD1. Germline values: CDR1 MNHNY, CDR2 SVGAGI (reference sequence). CDR3 length: 14 amino acids. Trimming at V came to 6 bases and at J to 8 bases, leaving 8 bases not matched to a gene. The CDR3 spells CASRSGTGGTGYTF. As DNA, the CDR3 is TGTGCCAGCAGGAGTGGGACAGGGGGTACGGGCTACACCTTC.

The chain couples TRBV5-1 to TRBJ2-5, with TRBD2 as a possible D gene (7 bases). V was shortened by 1 base and J by 1 base, with 8 bases between the two germline ends. Per germline, CDR1 SGHRS and CDR2 YFSETQ. The CDR3 sequence is 14 residues long. In DNA, the CDR3 is TGCGCCAGCAGCTTGAGGGGGGGCCAAGAGACCCAGTACTTC. It specifies CASSLRGGQETQYF.

This sequence joins TRBV10-3 and TRBJ2-1, with 11 nucleotides matching TRBD2. The ends lost 2 bases at V and 8 bases at J; junction bases unmatched: 8. Germline values: CDR1 ENHRY, CDR2 SYGVKD. This CDR3 has 16 residues. The CDR3 sequence: CAISEGRLAGLDEQFF. In nucleotides, the CDR3 is TGTGCCATCAGTGAGGGTCGACTAGCGGGATTGGATGAGCAGTTCTTC.

The rearrangement joins TRBV10-3 to TRBJ1-6; D ambiguous. There are 15 residues in the CDR3. In germline, CDR1 is ENHRY, CDR2 SYGVKD. Deletions cut 3 bases from V and 9 bases from J, with 15 bases between. CDR3 bases: TGTGCCATCAGTGATGGCGCAGGTCGGGGTTCACCCCTCCACTTT. It encodes CAISDGAGRGSPLHF.

The J gene is TRBJ2-5, the V gene TRBV18; tentatively, D is TRBD1 or TRBD2 (6 bases each). V lost 1 base and J lost 1, with 13 bases in between. The germline V gene has CDR1 KGHSH and CDR2 LQKENI. CDR3 length: 16 amino acids. This CDR3 is CASSPRTGASQETQYF. CDR3 in DNA: TGTGCCAGCTCACCACGGACGGGGGCATCCCAAGAGACCCAGTACTTC.

The gene calls are TRBV28 and TRBJ2-4, with TRBD1 matching over 9 bases. The V segment lost 4 bases and the J segment 1 base; nucleotides outside the gene matches: 17. The CDR3 extends over 20 amino acids. CDR1 is MDHEN, CDR2 SYDVKM, per germline. The CDR3 loop is CASSSSSGTGLLGAKNIQYF. The CDR3 DNA is TGTGCCAGCAGTTCGTCATCCGGGACAGGGCTTCTGGGGGCCAAAAACATTCAGTACTTC.